The next 23 T cell receptor beta chains were all read from a single sample in a study of T cells in localized non-small cell lung cancer. The table came from immunoSEQ multiplex PCR; TCRdb's copy has only in-frame clones and leaves some out. The table lists about 62,000 clones, roughly four fifths of them singletons. Source: PBMCs, taken before any cancer treatment. These receptors came from a man aged 40 to 75 with stage II lung adenocarcinoma.

The chain combines TRBV7-2 with TRBJ2-1; no clear D. Germline values: CDR1 SGHTA, CDR2 FQGNSA. CDR3 length equals 13 residues. The ends were cut back, 5 bases at V and 5 bases at J, with 10 bases in the middle. The CDR3 region has the DNA TGTGCCAGCAGCGCCAGTTCGGACAATGAGCAGTTCTTC. It encodes CASSASSDNEQFF. Full variable domain (outside the CDR3, taken from reference TRBV7-2 and TRBJ2-1): GAGVSQSPSNKVTEKGKDVELRCDPISGHTALYWYRQSLGQGLEFLIYFQGNSAPDKSGLPSDRFSAERTGGSVSTLTIQRTQQEDSAVYLCASSASSDNEQFFGPGTRLTVL.

By share, this clone ranks as medium-sized. This sequence joins TRBV4-1 and TRBJ2-1; D not resolved. This CDR3 has 12 amino acids. The V and J ends lost 0 bases and 11 bases respectively, with 8 bases between them. Germline CDR1 reads MGHRA; CDR2 reads YSYEKL. The CDR3 loop reads CASSQETAKQFF. The CDR3 nucleotides read TGCGCCAGCAGCCAAGAAACAGCCAAGCAGTTCTTC.

The V gene is TRBV6-6, the J gene TRBJ2-5; TRBD1 is a possible D gene (6 bases). The CDR3 covers 13 residues. Deletions cut 7 bases from V and 2 bases from J, with 11 bases between. CDR1 MNHNY and CDR2 SVGAGI come from the germline V gene (reference sequence). The CDR3 region is CASTDRLQETQYF. The DNA of the CDR3 is TGTGCCAGCACTGACAGGTTACAAGAGACCCAGTACTTC.

V is TRBV5-8 and J is TRBJ2-5; tentative D call: TRBD1 (5 bases). This CDR3 contains 12 residues. The ends were cut back, 4 bases at V and 2 bases at J, with 6 bases in the middle. Germline V gives CDR1 SGHTS, CDR2 YDEGEE. The CDR3 here is CASSRQQETQYF. DNA of the CDR3: TGTGCCAGCAGCCGACAGCAAGAGACCCAGTACTTC.

J is TRBJ2-3 and V is TRBV7-9; no reliable D call. This CDR3 contains 14 residues. The germline V gene encodes CDR1 SEHNR and CDR2 FQNEAQ (reference sequence). V lost 0 bases and J lost 3, with 7 bases in between. The CDR3 DNA reads as TGTGCCAGCAGCTTAGCAGGCCCTACAGATACGCAGTATTTT. Encoded protein: CASSLAGPTDTQYF.

The chain joins TRBV28 to TRBJ2-3; D gene uncertain. The germline V gene has CDR1 MDHEN and CDR2 SYDVKM. The CDR3 runs to 12 residues. The germline V and J ends were trimmed by 4 bases and 4 bases, with 6 bases remaining between them. Here the CDR3 reads CASSSRADTQYF. CDR3 bases: TGTGCCAGCAGTTCACGAGCAGATACGCAGTATTTT.

V and J are TRBV4-1 and TRBJ2-5; D ambiguous. V was cut by 0 bases and J by 1 base, with 6 bases left in between. CDR3 size: 14 residues. Germline V gives CDR1 MGHRA, CDR2 YSYEKL. The CDR3 spells CASSQDLGQETQYF. The DNA of the CDR3 is TGCGCCAGCAGCCAAGATCTGGGCCAAGAGACCCAGTACTTC.

The rearrangement uses TRBV5-1 and TRBJ2-5; D is unresolved. This CDR3 has 13 amino acids. Germline V gene sequence: CDR1 SGHRS, CDR2 YFSETQ. V was trimmed by 0 bases and J by 5 bases, leaving 8 bases between them. This CDR3 reads CASSLGDGETQYF. CDR3 DNA: TGCGCCAGCAGCTTGGGCGATGGGGAGACCCAGTACTTC.

V is TRBV19 and J is TRBJ2-5; 8 bases are shared with TRBD1. The length of the CDR3 is 18 residues. The trim removed 1 base at V and 4 bases at J, leaving 14 bases unmatched. Germline V gene sequence: CDR1 LNHDA, CDR2 SQIVND (reference sequence). The CDR3 coding sequence is TGTGCCAGTAGTATAGGTCGGACAGGGATTTCTAGTCGAGAGACCCAGTACTTC. Amino acids: CASSIGRTGISSRETQYF.

CDR3 in DNA: TGCAGCGTGTGGGAAAGGGGAACTGAAGCTTTCTTT. As protein: CSVWERGTEAFF. This chain connects TRBV29-1 to TRBJ1-1, with D possibly matching TRBD1 (5 bases). This CDR3 contains 12 residues. Trimming cost V 6 bases and J 5 bases, with 13 bases left between them. Per germline, CDR1 SQVTM and CDR2 ANQGSEA.

This chain uses TRBV6-6 with TRBJ1-2, with D tentatively TRBD1 (5 bases). The CDR3 is made up of 14 amino acids. Trimming stripped 4 bases from V and 7 bases from J, with 16 bases between. CDR1 is MNHNY and CDR2 is SVGAGI in the germline V gene (reference sequence). The CDR3 DNA reads as TGTGCCAGCAGTTCCCCAACGACAGACCCTGGCTACACCTTC. Translation: CASSSPTTDPGYTF.

The DNA of the CDR3 is TGTGCCAGCAGCCAGGCTCAGGGTGGCAATCAGCCCCAGCATTTT. Its translation is CASSQAQGGNQPQHF. This chain joins TRBV4-2 and TRBJ1-5; D possibly corresponds to TRBD1 (5 bases). Trimming left V 3 bases short and J 2 bases short, with 11 bases between. Germline CDR1 LGHNA, CDR2 YNFKEQ. The CDR3 sequence is 15 residues long.

The J gene is TRBJ2-4, the V gene TRBV28, with D maybe TRBD1 (6 bases). Trimming took 3 bases from V and 4 from J, leaving 13 bases between them. The CDR3 loop spans 15 amino acids. The germline CDR1 and CDR2 sequences are MDHEN and SYDVKM. This chain's CDR3 is CASSLGPGQKNIQYF. The CDR3, as DNA: TGTGCCAGCAGTTTGGGTCCAGGACAGAAAAACATTCAGTACTTC.

This rearrangement joins TRBV4-3 to TRBJ2-7; TRBD1 matches at 12 bases. CDR3 length equals 15 residues. V was clipped by 4 bases and J by 3 bases; unmatched bases: 4. Per germline, CDR1 LGHNA and CDR2 YSLEER. CDR3 sequence: CASSLGTGGIYEQYF. In DNA, the CDR3 is TGCGCCAGCAGCCTAGGGACAGGGGGCATCTACGAGCAGTACTTC.

The gene calls are TRBV4-2 and TRBJ2-7; 10 bases are shared with TRBD1. V lost 2 bases, J lost 6 bases, and 7 bases stayed unmatched. The CDR3 loop spans 15 amino acids. The germline V gene has CDR1 LGHNA and CDR2 YNFKEQ. Here the CDR3 DNA reads TGTGCCAGCAGCCAACTAGGGGACAGGGGAGGCGAGCAGTACTTC. It encodes CASSQLGDRGGEQYF.

The chain links TRBV7-2 to TRBJ2-2, with unresolved D. This CDR3 region has 13 residues. Trimming cost V 1 base and J 6 bases, with 6 bases left between them. The germline CDR1 and CDR2 sequences are SGHTA and FQGNSA. CDR3 coding DNA: TGTGCCAGCAGCTTAGACGTGCCCGGGGAGCTGTTTTTT. As protein: CASSLDVPGELFF.

The V call is TRBV19, the J call TRBJ2-5, with D unclear. The CDR3 sequence is 13 residues long. CDR1 LNHDA and CDR2 SQIVND come from the germline V gene (reference sequence). V was pared by 4 bases and J by 1 base, with 7 bases between. CDR3 sequence: CASSRVSQETQYF. Here the CDR3 DNA reads TGTGCCAGTAGTAGGGTATCCCAAGAGACCCAGTACTTC.

The rearrangement joins TRBV6-5 to TRBJ1-4; D is unresolved. From germline, CDR1 is MNHEY and CDR2 SVGAGI. This CDR3 is 13 amino acids long. Trimming took 5 bases from V and 10 from J, leaving 14 bases between them. The DNA of the CDR3 is TGTGCCAGCAGTGATTACGTCCGGGGAAAACTGTTTTTT. It yields the protein CASSDYVRGKLFF.

The chain has TRBV4-3 and TRBJ1-2; D is unresolved. The CDR3 totals 12 residues. Germline CDR1 reads LGHNA; CDR2 reads YSLEER. The V end lost 0 bases, the J end lost 4 bases, and 3 bases lay between the germline ends. The DNA of the CDR3 is TGCGCCAGCAGCCAAGATTTCTATGGCTACACCTTC. The encoded protein is CASSQDFYGYTF.

This clone is a singleton in its sample. V and J are TRBV5-1 and TRBJ2-3, with 11 bases that match TRBD2. CDR1 is SGHRS, CDR2 YFSETQ, per germline. Losses at the gene ends were 2 bases for V and 4 bases for J; bases not matched to a gene: 9. This CDR3 has 17 amino acids. CDR3 loop: CASSFFLAGGFADTQYF. The CDR3 DNA is TGCGCCAGCAGCTTCTTTCTAGCGGGAGGTTTCGCAGATACGCAGTATTTT.

V is TRBV21-1 and J is TRBJ2-1; the table's TRBD2 call for D was not verified on the DNA. TRBV21-1 has pseudogene status. This CDR3 region has 19 residues. CDR3 coding DNA: TGTGCCAGCAGCAACAAGTCGAGGGTTAGCGGGAGGGAACACAATGAGCAGTTCTTC. Encoded protein: CASSNKSRVSGREHNEQFF.

This clone occurred many times. V gene TRBV5-4 combines with J gene TRBJ1-2; TRBD1 matches 7 bases. Germline values: CDR1 SGHNT, CDR2 YYREEE (reference sequence). This CDR3 is built from 14 residues. Trimming removed 4 bases from V and 4 bases from J; junction bases left unmatched: 7. CDR3 DNA: TGTGCCAGCAGCCAGCAGGGGGGGTCCTATGGCTACACCTTC. Protein sequence: CASSQQGGSYGYTF. The full variable domain, in which reference TRBV5-4 and TRBJ1-2 provide the parts outside the CDR3, is ETGVTQSPTHLIKTRGQQVTLRCSSQSGHNTVSWYQQALGQGPQFIFQYYREEENGRGNFPPRFSGLQFPNYSSELNVNALELDDSALYLCASSQQGGSYGYTFGSGTRLTVV.

CDR3 in amino acids: CASRTGRTDNEQFF. CDR3 nucleotides: TGTGCCAGCAGAACGGGTCGGACCGACAATGAGCAGTTCTTC. The chain couples TRBV5-4 to TRBJ2-1; D call uncertain. CDR3 size: 14 residues. V was clipped by 5 bases and J by 5 bases, with 14 bases between them. CDR1 is SGHNT, CDR2 YYREEE, per germline (reference sequence).